This T cell receptor beta chain was profiled in a study of graft-versus-host responses after intestinal transplantation. At the level of the study: Isolated intestinal, liver-intestinal, or multivisceral transplants were what recipients had.

J was trimmed by 0 bases and V by 4 bases; bases with no gene match: 7. Germline loops: CDR1 SGHRS, CDR2 YFSETQ. CDR3 length: 16 residues. Libraries were prepared by immunoSEQ multiplex PCR; TCRdb keeps only in-frame clonotypes and omits some of them. Among 8,000 to 13,000 clones listed, roughly 31% were seen once. The rearrangement links TRBV5-1 to TRBJ2-1, with TRBD2 identical over 7 bases. Sequencing used alloreactive CD4+ T cells from a mixed lymphocyte reaction culture, obtained before transplantation. Subset of the sample: CFSE-low proliferating T cells sorted from roughly 6-day pre-transplant mixed lymphocyte reaction (GvH or HvG direction). The sequence came from a human patient who was an organ donor for intestinal transplantation. CDR3 in amino acids: CASSVSGLSSYNEQFF. The CDR3 nucleotides read TGCGCCAGCAGCGTTAGCGGGTTAAGCTCCTACAATGAGCAGTTCTTC.